One sample yielded the 8 T cell receptor beta chains listed below, sequenced in a study of OX40 agonist ivuxolimab in advanced cancers. TCRdb's copy holds only in-frame clones and misses some; the assay was immunoSEQ multiplex PCR. The sample lists under 80,000 clones, roughly 85% seen once, with over 2% in the top ten. Sequences were derived from CD4+ or CD8+ T cells sorted from blood, sampled in a trial of the OX40 agonist ivuxolimab. These receptor sequences come from an adult with an advanced solid tumor such as melanoma, head and neck, liver or kidney cancer.

The rearrangement links TRBV28 to TRBJ2-1, with D possibly being TRBD2 (5 bases). Germline V gives CDR1 MDHEN, CDR2 SYDVKM. V lost 6 bases and J 4 bases, leaving 16 bases between the germline ends. The CDR3 contains 15 residues. DNA of the CDR3: TGTGCCAGCAGCCCAGCCGAGCGGAGGTACAATGAGCAGTTCTTC. Protein sequence: CASSPAERRYNEQFF. Using reference TRBV28 and TRBJ2-1 for the parts outside the CDR3, the full variable domain is DVKVTQSSRYLVKRTGEKVFLECVQDMDHENMFWYRQDPGLGLRLIYFSYDVKMKEKGDIPEGYSVSREKKERFSLILESASTNQTSMYLCASSPAERRYNEQFFGPGTRLTVL.

The chain is built from TRBV28 and TRBJ2-7; D unclear. The CDR3 contains 11 residues. Germline CDR1 and CDR2: MDHEN and SYDVKM. The V gene lost 4 bases and the J gene lost 6 bases, with 7 bases spanning the gap. CDR3 DNA sequence: TGTGCCAGCAGTTCCCCTAGCGAGCAGTACTTC. Translation: CASSSPSEQYF.

This chain uses TRBV2 with TRBJ2-7; 9 nucleotides agree with TRBD1. CDR1 and CDR2 from the germline V gene are SNHLY and FYNNEI. This CDR3 is 16 amino acids long. Unmatched junction bases numbered 13, after V lost 5 bases and J lost 5 bases. CDR3 in amino acids: CASSTPTPGQGDEQYF. The CDR3, as DNA: TGTGCCAGCAGTACCCCTACCCCGGGACAGGGCGACGAGCAGTACTTC.

The chain carries TRBV28 and TRBJ1-4; 12 bases are a match to TRBD1. The V and J ends lost 5 bases and 7 bases, in that order; junction bases with no gene match: 14. The CDR3 has 18 residues. CDR1 MDHEN and CDR2 SYDVKM come from the germline V gene. CDR3 DNA sequence: TGTGCCAGCAGTCTTATCGGGACAGGGGGCGAGTCAGGTGAAAAACTGTTTTTT. Translating gives CASSLIGTGGESGEKLFF. Full variable domain (outside the CDR3, taken from reference TRBV28 and TRBJ1-4): DVKVTQSSRYLVKRTGEKVFLECVQDMDHENMFWYRQDPGLGLRLIYFSYDVKMKEKGDIPEGYSVSREKKERFSLILESASTNQTSMYLCASSLIGTGGESGEKLFFGSGTQLSVL.

As DNA, the CDR3 is TGCAGCTATAGATTAACGGCCAGGAAGGCCTACAATGAGCAGTTCTTC. This encodes CSYRLTARKAYNEQFF. V is TRBV29-1 and J is TRBJ2-1; D gene unclear. The CDR3 contains 16 residues. The V gene lost 8 bases and the J gene lost 2 bases, with 22 bases spanning the gap. Germline V gene data show CDR1 as SQVTM and CDR2 as ANQGSEA.

The chain recombines TRBV29-1 with TRBJ2-1; 9 bases are shared with TRBD2. Losses at the gene ends were 4 bases for V and 6 bases for J; bases not matched to a gene: 4. Per the germline V gene, CDR1 is SQVTM and CDR2 is ANQGSEA. The CDR3 consists of 13 residues. The CDR3 loop is CSVVLAGRNEQFF. CDR3 in DNA: TGCAGCGTTGTACTAGCGGGCCGCAATGAGCAGTTCTTC.

J is TRBJ1-4 and V is TRBV7-9; D is perhaps TRBD1 (6 bases). Germline CDR1 SEHNR, CDR2 FQNEAQ (reference sequence). The ends were cut back, 4 bases at V and 4 bases at J, with 10 bases in the middle. The CDR3 is 14 amino acids. The CDR3 nucleotides are TGTGCCAGCAGCTCCAGACAGGTTAATGAAAAACTGTTTTTT. It specifies CASSSRQVNEKLFF. The variable domain in full, completed from reference TRBV7-9 and TRBJ1-4, reads DTGVSQNPRHKITKRGQNVTFRCDPISEHNRLYWYRQTLGQGPEFLTYFQNEAQLEKSRLLSDRFSAERPKGSFSTLEIQRTEQGDSAMYLCASSSRQVNEKLFFGSGTQLSVL.

This clone has just one count. The chain carries TRBV5-5 and TRBJ1-1; D not resolved. V shed 2 bases and J shed 1 base, with 6 bases lying between them. This CDR3 comprises 13 residues. Per the germline V gene, CDR1 is SGHKS and CDR2 is YYEKEE (reference sequence). CDR3 protein: CASSFDRNTEAFF. CDR3 nucleotides: TGTGCCAGCAGCTTTGATAGGAACACTGAAGCTTTCTTT.